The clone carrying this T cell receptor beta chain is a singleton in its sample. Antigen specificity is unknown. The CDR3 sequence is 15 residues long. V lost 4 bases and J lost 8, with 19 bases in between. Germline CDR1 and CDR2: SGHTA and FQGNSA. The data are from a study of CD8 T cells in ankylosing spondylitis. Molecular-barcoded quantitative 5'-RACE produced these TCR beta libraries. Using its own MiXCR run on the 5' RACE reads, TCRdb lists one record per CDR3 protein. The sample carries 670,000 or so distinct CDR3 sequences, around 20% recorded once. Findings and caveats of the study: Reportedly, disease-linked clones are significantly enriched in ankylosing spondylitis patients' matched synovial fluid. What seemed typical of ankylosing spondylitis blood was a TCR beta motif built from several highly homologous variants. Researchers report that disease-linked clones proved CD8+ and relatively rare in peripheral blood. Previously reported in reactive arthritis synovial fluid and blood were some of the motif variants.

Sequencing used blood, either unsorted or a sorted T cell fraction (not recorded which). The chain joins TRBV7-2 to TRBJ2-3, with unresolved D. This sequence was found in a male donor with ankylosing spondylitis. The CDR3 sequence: CASSSGQATPGTQYF. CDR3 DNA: TGTGCCAGCAGCTCCGGGCAGGCGACACCTGGTACGCAGTATTTT.